This T cell receptor beta chain was captured in a study of identical twins. Trimming stripped 1 base from V and 8 bases from J, with 6 bases between. In germline, CDR1 is SEHNR, CDR2 FQNEAQ (reference sequence). The CDR3 contains 12 residues. This clonotype was counted ten times or more. One entry per CDR3 protein results from TCRdb running MiXCR on the 5' RACE reads. Of 500,000 or so distinct CDR3 sequences listed, about 13% were seen once; the top ten hold around 0.98%. These data were also reused for a study on yellow fever vaccine responses in identical twins.

The chain is built from TRBV7-9 and TRBJ2-1, with a tentative D call TRBD2 (5 bases). This sequence was found in a woman aged 18 to 35 in good health. Sequenced: CD4+ T cells sorted from blood. CDR3 DNA sequence: TGTGCCAGCAGCTTAGGGACTTATGAGCAGTTCTTC. Translation gives CASSLGTYEQFF.